This T cell receptor (beta chain) was sequenced for a study of blood T cell repertoires in COVID-19. Study-level background: Samples came from the United States, Italy and Spain, spanning acute and convalescent COVID-19. The cDNA or gDNA used as material had been derived from T cells, B-cell-depleted T cells, or PBMCs.

This clone was found many times. In the original analysis: Estimates of nucleated cell counts were drawn from the amplification of reference gene primers. TCRdb keeps only in-frame clones here, not all; method: immunoSEQ multiplex PCR. That table furnishes V, J and clone size, whereas the DNA furnished D and trimming. The sample lists approximately 300,000 clones, under 95% occurring once. This study enrolled people aged 18 to 89 from about 26 US geographic areas. V lost 3 bases and J lost 4; bases outside the gene matches: 11. CDR3 size: 16 residues. Germline CDR1 and CDR2: SGDLS and YYNGEE. This TCR was sampled from a woman aged 25 to 39 who had recovered from COVID-19. The V call is TRBV9, the J call TRBJ2-5; 8 nucleotides align to TRBD1. Sequenced input: PBMCs or T cells enriched from blood (not recorded which). This CDR3 reads CASSEDRDRWGETQYF. In DNA, the CDR3 is TGTGCCAGCAGCGAGGATCGGGACAGGTGGGGAGAGACCCAGTACTTC. Looking up the rest from reference TRBV9 and TRBJ2-5 gives the full variable domain: DSGVTQTPKHLITATGQRVTLRCSPRSGDLSVYWYQQSLDQGLQFLIQYYNGEERAKGNILERFSAQQFPDLHSELNLSSLELGDSALYFCASSEDRDRWGETQYFGPGTRLLVL.